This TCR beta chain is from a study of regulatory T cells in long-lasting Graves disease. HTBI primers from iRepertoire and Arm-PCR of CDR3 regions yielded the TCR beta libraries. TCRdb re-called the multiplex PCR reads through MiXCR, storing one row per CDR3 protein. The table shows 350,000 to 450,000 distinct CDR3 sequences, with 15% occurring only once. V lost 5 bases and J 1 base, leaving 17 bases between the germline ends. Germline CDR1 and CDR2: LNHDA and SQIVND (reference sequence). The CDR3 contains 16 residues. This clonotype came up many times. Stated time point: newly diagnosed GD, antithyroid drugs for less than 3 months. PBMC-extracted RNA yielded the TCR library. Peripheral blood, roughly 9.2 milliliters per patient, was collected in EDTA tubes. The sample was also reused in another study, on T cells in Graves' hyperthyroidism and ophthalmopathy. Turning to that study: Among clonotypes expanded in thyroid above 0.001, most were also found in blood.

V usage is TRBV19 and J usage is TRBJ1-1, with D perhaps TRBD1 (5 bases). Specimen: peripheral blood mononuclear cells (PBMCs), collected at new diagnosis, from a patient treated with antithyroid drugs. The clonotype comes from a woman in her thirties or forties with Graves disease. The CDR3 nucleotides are TGTGCCAGTAGTCACAGGAGATACGCGTCGAACACTGAAGCTTTCTTT. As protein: CASSHRRYASNTEAFF.